This is a list of T cell receptor beta chains from one sample in a study of blood T cell repertoires in COVID-19. The data were produced by immunoSEQ multiplex PCR, yet TCRdb's version contains in-frame clones alone and is incomplete. The sample shows about 270,000 clones, approximately 86% of them seen only once. The sample was peripheral blood. These receptor sequences come from a man in his forties with active or convalescent COVID-19. Both conserved end residues are part of each CDR3. Each record gives: clone size, J gene, V gene, CDR3 length, D gene, CDR3 DNA, CDR3 protein. D genes are given only for firm matches. Clone size, where shown, is once, few, many, or a class for clones that have expanded.

clone_size: -; j_call: TRBJ1-4; v_call: TRBV18; cdr3_length: 13; d_call: -; cdr3_nt: TGTGCCAGCTCCCCGGGACTTAATGAAAAACTGTTTTTT; cdr3_aa: CASSPGLNEKLFF
clone_size: -; j_call: TRBJ2-3; v_call: TRBV10-2; cdr3_length: 16; d_call: TRBD2; cdr3_nt: TGCGCCAGCAGTGAGTCGGGTAGGCTAGCGGGGCATACGCAGTATTTT; cdr3_aa: CASSESGRLAGHTQYF
clone_size: -; j_call: TRBJ2-7; v_call: TRBV10-1; cdr3_length: 15; d_call: TRBD1; cdr3_nt: TGCGCCAGCAGTGATCCGGGACAGGGAGGCTGGGAGCAGTACTTC; cdr3_aa: CASSDPGQGGWEQYF
clone_size: -; j_call: TRBJ1-5; v_call: TRBV30; cdr3_length: 14; d_call: -; cdr3_nt: TGTGCCTGGAGTGTACAGGGAGGGGTTGGGGCCCAGCATTTT; cdr3_aa: CAWSVQGGVGAQHF
clone_size: -; j_call: TRBJ2-1; v_call: TRBV21-1; cdr3_length: 17; d_call: -; cdr3_nt: TGTGCCAGCAGCAAAACGGAGCGGGAGGACCCCTACAATGAGCAGTTCTTC; cdr3_aa: CASSKTEREDPYNEQFF
clone_size: -; j_call: TRBJ2-5; v_call: TRBV7-3; cdr3_length: 14; d_call: TRBD1; cdr3_nt: TGTGCCAGCAGCCCGACAGGGAGCGAAGAGACCCAGTACTTC; cdr3_aa: CASSPTGSEETQYF
clone_size: -; j_call: TRBJ1-3; v_call: TRBV28; cdr3_length: 13; d_call: -; cdr3_nt: TGTGCCAGCTCATTCTCAGGAGGAAACACCATATATTTT; cdr3_aa: CASSFSGGNTIYF
clone_size: -; j_call: TRBJ2-3; v_call: TRBV7-9; cdr3_length: 12; d_call: -; cdr3_nt: TGTGCCAGCCCGAAGGAGGGGGATACGCAGTATTTT; cdr3_aa: CASPKEGDTQYF
clone_size: -; j_call: TRBJ1-1; v_call: TRBV7-6; cdr3_length: 15; d_call: -; cdr3_nt: TGTGCCAGCAGCCCGTTCGGGGGGTTGAACACTGAAGCTTTCTTT; cdr3_aa: CASSPFGGLNTEAFF
clone_size: many; j_call: TRBJ1-1; v_call: TRBV7-3; cdr3_length: 16; d_call: TRBD1; cdr3_nt: TGTGCCAGCAGCCTTATGGGACAGGGGAGGGGAACTGAAGCTTTCTTT; cdr3_aa: CASSLMGQGRGTEAFF
clone_size: -; j_call: TRBJ2-1; v_call: TRBV6-6; cdr3_length: 14; d_call: -; cdr3_nt: TGTGCCAGCAGTTTGTCCGGGACAAACAATGAGCAGTTCTTC; cdr3_aa: CASSLSGTNNEQFF
clone_size: -; j_call: TRBJ1-6; v_call: TRBV7-8; cdr3_length: 14; d_call: -; cdr3_nt: TGTGCCAGCAGCCTCCAAGGGGCTCATTCACCCCTCCACTTT; cdr3_aa: CASSLQGAHSPLHF
clone_size: few; j_call: TRBJ1-1; v_call: TRBV10-3; cdr3_length: 13; d_call: TRBD1; cdr3_nt: TGTGCCATAAGCAGGGACAGTGATACTGAAGCTTTCTTT; cdr3_aa: CAISRDSDTEAFF
clone_size: -; j_call: TRBJ2-6; v_call: TRBV5-4; cdr3_length: 15; d_call: TRBD2; cdr3_nt: TGTGCCAGCAACGGCGCGGGGGCTGGGGCCAACGTCCTGACTTTC; cdr3_aa: CASNGAGAGANVLTF
clone_size: -; j_call: TRBJ1-5; v_call: TRBV30; cdr3_length: 14; d_call: -; cdr3_nt: TGTGCCTGGAGTGCTTCAGTAATCAATCAGCCCCAGCATTTT; cdr3_aa: CAWSASVINQPQHF
clone_size: -; j_call: TRBJ1-6; v_call: TRBV29-1; cdr3_length: 15; d_call: TRBD1; cdr3_nt: TGCAGCGTTGAGGTGGCGGGACAGGGTAACTCACCCCTCCACTTT; cdr3_aa: CSVEVAGQGNSPLHF
clone_size: -; j_call: TRBJ2-2; v_call: TRBV9; cdr3_length: 23; d_call: TRBD2; cdr3_nt: TGTGCCAGCAGCGTCTCCTTGTTAAGCCCAGGACTAGCGATCGGGAAAAGGACCGGGGAGCTGTTTTTT; cdr3_aa: CASSVSLLSPGLAIGKRTGELFF
clone_size: -; j_call: TRBJ1-2; v_call: TRBV4-1; cdr3_length: 13; d_call: -; cdr3_nt: TGCGCCAGCAGCCAAGCAGGGGTTTATGGCTACACCTTC; cdr3_aa: CASSQAGVYGYTF
clone_size: -; j_call: TRBJ1-5; v_call: TRBV24-1; cdr3_length: 13; d_call: -; cdr3_nt: TGTGCCACCAGTCAGGGAATCAATCAGCCCCAGCATTTT; cdr3_aa: CATSQGINQPQHF
clone_size: -; j_call: TRBJ1-1; v_call: TRBV6-5; cdr3_length: 12; d_call: -; cdr3_nt: TGTGCCAGCAGTTACTCGAGAAATGAAGCTTTCTTT; cdr3_aa: CASSYSRNEAFF
clone_size: -; j_call: TRBJ2-3; v_call: TRBV7-3; cdr3_length: 16; d_call: TRBD2; cdr3_nt: TGTGCCAGCAGCTTAGGTCTAGCGGGGATTTTAGATACGCAGTATTTT; cdr3_aa: CASSLGLAGILDTQYF
clone_size: once; j_call: TRBJ2-7; v_call: TRBV28; cdr3_length: 13; d_call: TRBD1; cdr3_nt: TGTGCCACCAGGGGGAGTGCGACCTACGAGCAGTACTTC; cdr3_aa: CATRGSATYEQYF
clone_size: -; j_call: TRBJ2-1; v_call: TRBV10-3; cdr3_length: 15; d_call: TRBD2; cdr3_nt: TGTGCCATCAGTGAGACGGCTAGCGGGAGGGATGAGCAGTTCTTC; cdr3_aa: CAISETASGRDEQFF
clone_size: -; j_call: TRBJ2-7; v_call: TRBV27; cdr3_length: 15; d_call: TRBD1; cdr3_nt: TGTGCCAGCATTACGGGACAGACGAGACTCTACGAGCAGTACTTC; cdr3_aa: CASITGQTRLYEQYF
clone_size: -; j_call: TRBJ1-4; v_call: TRBV10-3; cdr3_length: 12; d_call: TRBD1; cdr3_nt: TGTGCCATCAGTGGTGGGACAGGGAAACTGTTTTTT; cdr3_aa: CAISGGTGKLFF
clone_size: -; j_call: TRBJ2-7; v_call: TRBV7-9; cdr3_length: 15; d_call: TRBD1; cdr3_nt: TGTGCCAGCAGACAACCGACAGGGGGGGAACACGAGCAGTACTTC; cdr3_aa: CASRQPTGGEHEQYF
clone_size: few; j_call: TRBJ2-1; v_call: TRBV19; cdr3_length: 17; d_call: TRBD1; cdr3_nt: TGTGCCAGTAGCAACCGTTGGGACAGGGGCCCCTACAATGAGCAGTTCTTC; cdr3_aa: CASSNRWDRGPYNEQFF
clone_size: -; j_call: TRBJ2-3; v_call: TRBV7-2; cdr3_length: 19; d_call: TRBD1; cdr3_nt: TGTGCCAGCAGCTTAGCCCCGGACAGGGGATGGTTGGGCACAGATACGCAGTATTTT; cdr3_aa: CASSLAPDRGWLGTDTQYF
clone_size: -; j_call: TRBJ1-5; v_call: TRBV7-8; cdr3_length: 17; d_call: TRBD1; cdr3_nt: TGTGCCAGCAGCTTAGTGGGTACAGGGACAGTGGGTCAGCCCCAGCATTTT; cdr3_aa: CASSLVGTGTVGQPQHF
clone_size: once; j_call: TRBJ2-1; v_call: TRBV5-1; cdr3_length: 15; d_call: TRBD2; cdr3_nt: TGCGCCAGCAGCTCGGGACTAGCGGAGTACAATGAGCAGTTCTTC; cdr3_aa: CASSSGLAEYNEQFF
clone_size: -; j_call: TRBJ2-1; v_call: TRBV3-1/TRBV3-2; cdr3_length: 15; d_call: -; cdr3_nt: TGTGCCAGCAGCCCAACCGGAGCCTTATACAATGAGCAGTTCTTC; cdr3_aa: CASSPTGALYNEQFF
clone_size: -; j_call: TRBJ2-7; v_call: TRBV5-6; cdr3_length: 11; d_call: -; cdr3_nt: TGTGCCAGCCACTTAGGGGGCGAGCAGTACTTC; cdr3_aa: CASHLGGEQYF
clone_size: -; j_call: TRBJ1-5; v_call: TRBV19; cdr3_length: 13; d_call: TRBD1; cdr3_nt: TGTGCCAGTAGGGACAGGGGTTTGCAGCCCCAGCATTTT; cdr3_aa: CASRDRGLQPQHF
clone_size: -; j_call: TRBJ1-6; v_call: TRBV30; cdr3_length: 13; d_call: TRBD1; cdr3_nt: TGTGCCTGGGGGGGACAGTTTAATTCACCCCTCCACTTT; cdr3_aa: CAWGGQFNSPLHF
clone_size: few; j_call: TRBJ2-2; v_call: TRBV19; cdr3_length: 14; d_call: -; cdr3_nt: TGTGCCAGTGAACAGGGTAGGAGCACCGGGGAGCTGTTTTTT; cdr3_aa: CASEQGRSTGELFF
clone_size: -; j_call: TRBJ2-7; v_call: TRBV12-3/TRBV12-4; cdr3_length: 11; d_call: -; cdr3_nt: TGTGCCAGCAGTTTTCAGGGAGGGCAGTACTTC; cdr3_aa: CASSFQGGQYF
clone_size: -; j_call: TRBJ1-1; v_call: TRBV7-3; cdr3_length: 13; d_call: -; cdr3_nt: TGTGCCAGCAGCCGGTACAGGGATACTGAAGCTTTCTTT; cdr3_aa: CASSRYRDTEAFF
clone_size: -; j_call: TRBJ2-7; v_call: TRBV12-5; cdr3_length: 15; d_call: -; cdr3_nt: TGTGCTAGTGGCTGGAACACAGGGCTACCCGGCGAGCAGTACTTC; cdr3_aa: CASGWNTGLPGEQYF
clone_size: -; j_call: TRBJ2-2; v_call: TRBV7-3; cdr3_length: 15; d_call: -; cdr3_nt: TGTGCCAGCAGCTTAGACGGGAGAGTCGCCGGGGAGCTGTTTTTT; cdr3_aa: CASSLDGRVAGELFF
clone_size: -; j_call: TRBJ2-5; v_call: TRBV6-5; cdr3_length: 13; d_call: -; cdr3_nt: TGTGCCAGCAGTTACGCGGGGTACGAGACCCAGTACTTC; cdr3_aa: CASSYAGYETQYF
clone_size: -; j_call: TRBJ2-5; v_call: TRBV9; cdr3_length: 14; d_call: -; cdr3_nt: TGTGCCAGCAGCGTAGGTTCCGGGGGGCACCCCCAGTACTTC; cdr3_aa: CASSVGSGGHPQYF
clone_size: -; j_call: TRBJ2-3; v_call: TRBV27; cdr3_length: 18; d_call: TRBD2; cdr3_nt: TGTGCCAGCAGCTTACTAGCGGGAGCCCCGCAAAGCACAGATACGCAGTATTTT; cdr3_aa: CASSLLAGAPQSTDTQYF
clone_size: -; j_call: TRBJ1-1; v_call: TRBV6-1; cdr3_length: 16; d_call: -; cdr3_nt: TGTGCCAGCAGTGAAGGCCAGGGGTACGATGGCACTGAAGCTTTCTTT; cdr3_aa: CASSEGQGYDGTEAFF
clone_size: -; j_call: TRBJ1-2; v_call: TRBV19; cdr3_length: 12; d_call: -; cdr3_nt: TGTGCCCTGCGGTCGACGGACTATGGCTACACCTTC; cdr3_aa: CALRSTDYGYTF
clone_size: -; j_call: TRBJ1-2; v_call: TRBV20-1; cdr3_length: 13; d_call: -; cdr3_nt: TGCAGTGCTAGTGATGGCAGTCACTATGGCTACACCTTC; cdr3_aa: CSASDGSHYGYTF
clone_size: -; j_call: TRBJ1-4; v_call: TRBV7-2; cdr3_length: 14; d_call: TRBD1; cdr3_nt: TGTGCCAGCAGCCCAGACAGGGGGAATGAAAAACTGTTTTTT; cdr3_aa: CASSPDRGNEKLFF
clone_size: -; j_call: TRBJ1-2; v_call: TRBV10-3; cdr3_length: 15; d_call: TRBD1; cdr3_nt: TGTGCCATCAGCCAGACAGGGCAGGGCGTTGGTGGCTACACCTTC; cdr3_aa: CAISQTGQGVGGYTF
clone_size: few; j_call: TRBJ1-1; v_call: TRBV2; cdr3_length: 15; d_call: TRBD1; cdr3_nt: TGTGCCAGCAACCTCTTGACAGGGGTAAACACTGAAGCTTTCTTT; cdr3_aa: CASNLLTGVNTEAFF
clone_size: few; j_call: TRBJ1-3; v_call: TRBV6-6; cdr3_length: 15; d_call: TRBD1; cdr3_nt: TGTGCCAGCAGTTACAGGGGGCAGTTTGGAAACACCATATATTTT; cdr3_aa: CASSYRGQFGNTIYF
clone_size: -; j_call: TRBJ1-6; v_call: TRBV30; cdr3_length: 15; d_call: TRBD1; cdr3_nt: TGTGCCTGGAGTGCTAGGACAGGAGTAAGGTCACCCCTCCACTTT; cdr3_aa: CAWSARTGVRSPLHF